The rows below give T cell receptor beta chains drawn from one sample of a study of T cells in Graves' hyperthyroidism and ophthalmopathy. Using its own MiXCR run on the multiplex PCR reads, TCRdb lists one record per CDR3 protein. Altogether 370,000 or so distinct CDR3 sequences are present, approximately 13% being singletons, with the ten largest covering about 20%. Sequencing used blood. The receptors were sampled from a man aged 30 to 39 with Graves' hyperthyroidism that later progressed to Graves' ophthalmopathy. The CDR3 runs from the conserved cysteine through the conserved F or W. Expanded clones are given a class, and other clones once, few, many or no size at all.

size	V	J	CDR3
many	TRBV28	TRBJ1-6	CASSSAQGYSPLHF
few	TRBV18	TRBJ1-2	CASSPDMTGYGYTF
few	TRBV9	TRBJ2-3	CASSVDSADTQYF
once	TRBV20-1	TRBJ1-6	CNASPSRGLYNSPLHF
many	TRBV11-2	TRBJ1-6	CASSLQGPHNSPLHF
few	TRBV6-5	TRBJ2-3	CASSPTRRQADTQYF
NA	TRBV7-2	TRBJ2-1	CASSLLGTTFGEQFF
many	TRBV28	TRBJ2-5	CASSFYSGGLETQYF
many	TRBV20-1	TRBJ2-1	CSGRAVHNEQFF
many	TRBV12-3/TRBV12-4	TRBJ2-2	CASTEEEGGELFF
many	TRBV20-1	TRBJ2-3	CSARGGTDTQYF
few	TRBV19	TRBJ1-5	CASSLPGGRQPQHF
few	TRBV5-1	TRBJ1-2	CASTAMDGLYGYTF
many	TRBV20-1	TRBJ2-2	CSARPHGELFF
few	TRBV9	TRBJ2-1	CASSVEDRGGNEQFF
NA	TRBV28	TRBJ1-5	CAVHPGRHLYSNQPQHF
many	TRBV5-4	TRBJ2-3	CASSQTGGRTDTQYF
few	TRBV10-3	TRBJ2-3	CAISATASTDTQYF
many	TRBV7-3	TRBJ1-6	CASSIGTENSPLHF
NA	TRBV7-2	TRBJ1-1	CASSPYPTGGGTEAFF
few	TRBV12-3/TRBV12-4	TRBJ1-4	CASTSYPDEKLFF
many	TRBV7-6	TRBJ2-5	CASSLMWDPETQYF
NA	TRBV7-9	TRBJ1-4	CASSLNRGSEKLCF
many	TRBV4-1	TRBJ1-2	CASSRSYQVDYGYTF